The sequence of this T cell receptor (beta chain) was determined in a study of shared clonotypes between healthy human individuals. Study-wide background: Donors were a couple of women and a few men aged 18 to 49.

Naive CD8 cells lacked CD45RO, underwent positive selection for CCR7 and left out terminally differentiated effector memory CD45RA+ cells. Study donors comprised healthy, HIV-negative adults devoid of recent acute infection or vaccination. Germline CDR1 and CDR2: SGHTA and FQGNSA. The CDR3 consists of 17 residues. The V and J ends lost 2 bases and 9 bases respectively, with 25 bases between them. Over several immunoSEQ plates, each subset's genomic DNA was distributed in even portions. Only in-frame clones appear in the TCRdb table, and some are missing; sequencing was by immunoSEQ multiplex PCR. Seen here are millions of clones, about 95% observed once, and the top ten hold about 1.1%.

The source material was naive CD8+ T cells sorted from blood. This receptor was taken from a man aged 18-30 years in good health. V gene TRBV7-2 combines with J gene TRBJ2-5, with D possibly matching TRBD2 (5 bases). CDR3 amino acids: CASSLIRSTPPWGAQYF. The DNA for the CDR3 is TGTGCCAGCAGCTTAATTAGGTCGACACCCCCTTGGGGAGCCCAGTACTTC.